One sample yielded the 12 T cell receptor beta chains listed below, sequenced in a study of blood T cell repertoires in COVID-19. Assay: immunoSEQ multiplex PCR; the TCRdb copy retains only in-frame clones and omits some. The sample consists of 98,000 or so clones, approximately 84% of them appearing once. The sample consisted of peripheral blood. The source is a man between 60 and 75 years old with acute or convalescent COVID-19.

This clone appeared once. The chain links TRBV28 to TRBJ1-2; TRBD1 agrees at 8 bases. The CDR3 spans 14 residues. The ends lost 5 bases at V and 3 bases at J; junction bases unmatched: 5. Germline CDR1 reads MDHEN; CDR2 reads SYDVKM. CDR3 sequence reads: CASSGQGNYYGYTF. The CDR3 nucleotides read TGTGCCAGCAGTGGACAGGGCAACTACTATGGCTACACCTTC.

The chain employs TRBV6-2 or TRBV6-3 and TRBJ1-1, with D hard to call. Germline assignment: CDR1 MNHEY and CDR2 SVGEGT. With 2 bases removed from V and 5 bases from J, the gap between germline ends came to 9 bases. The CDR3 loop spans 13 amino acids. CDR3 sequence reads: CASSYNWETEAFF. The CDR3 nucleotides read TGTGCCAGCAGTTACAACTGGGAGACTGAAGCTTTCTTT.

This chain links TRBV5-8 with TRBJ1-4; D unresolved. The V gene lost 4 bases and the J gene lost 8 bases, with 12 bases spanning the gap. The V gene's germline CDR1 is SGHTS and CDR2 YDEGEE. The CDR3 has 13 amino acids. The CDR3 coding sequence is TGTGCCAGCAGCCCCCAGGTGTTCGAAAAACTGTTTTTT. It is translated as CASSPQVFEKLFF.

Here the CDR3 DNA reads TGTGCCAGCAGCTTAGTCTCGGGACTCAGTAATTCACCCCTCCACTTT. Protein sequence: CASSLVSGLSNSPLHF. The chain is built from TRBV7-2 and TRBJ1-6; D may be TRBD1 (5 bases). The CDR3 length is 16 residues. Trimming stripped 1 base from V and 6 bases from J, with 13 bases between. Germline V gene sequence: CDR1 SGHTA, CDR2 FQGNSA.

V and J are TRBV3-1 (or the pseudogene TRBV3-2) and TRBJ1-1; possibly TRBD1 for D (6 bases). Germline CDR1 LGHDT, CDR2 YNNKEL (reference sequence). Trimming stripped 2 bases from V and 8 bases from J, with 12 bases between. The CDR3 is made up of 13 amino acids. DNA for the CDR3: TGTGCCAGCAGCCAAATTCAGGGGACCGAAGCTTTCTTT. It is translated as CASSQIQGTEAFF.

The chain uses TRBV28 and TRBJ1-1, with TRBD1 matching 7 bases. Germline-derived CDR1 and CDR2 are MDHEN and SYDVKM. The CDR3 has 16 amino acids. Germline trimming cut 0 bases from V and 0 bases from J; bases unmatched to any gene: 4. DNA of the CDR3: TGTGCCAGCAGTTTATGGCAGGGGGACCTGAACACTGAAGCTTTCTTT. This gives the protein CASSLWQGDLNTEAFF. The entire variable domain, with the rest obtained from reference TRBV28 and TRBJ1-1, is as follows: DVKVTQSSRYLVKRTGEKVFLECVQDMDHENMFWYRQDPGLGLRLIYFSYDVKMKEKGDIPEGYSVSREKKERFSLILESASTNQTSMYLCASSLWQGDLNTEAFFGQGTRLTVV.

V usage is TRBV10-1 and J usage is TRBJ2-7, with a possible D match to TRBD2 (5 bases). Trimming took 0 bases from V and 5 from J, leaving 11 bases between them. Germline V gives CDR1 WNHNN, CDR2 SYGVQD (reference sequence). The CDR3 contains 14 residues. The CDR3 sequence is CASSESAGLNEQYF. For the CDR3, the DNA is TGCGCCAGCAGTGAGTCCGCGGGTTTGAACGAGCAGTACTTC.

This clone was counted a single time. This CDR3 reads CSVLIPGGADPYEQYF. The CDR3 DNA reads as TGCAGCGTTCTTATCCCCGGCGGGGCGGACCCCTACGAGCAGTACTTC. The V and J genes are TRBV29-1 and TRBJ2-7, with a tentative D call TRBD2 (6 bases). V lost 5 bases and J 2 bases, leaving 22 bases between the germline ends. This CDR3 is built from 16 residues. CDR1 and CDR2 from the germline V gene are SQVTM and ANQGSEA.

The V gene is TRBV5-1, the J gene TRBJ2-3; 9 nucleotides match TRBD2. This CDR3 spans 16 amino acids. V trimming: 3 bases; J trimming: 3 bases; junction bases outside the gene matches: 8. CDR1 SGHRS and CDR2 YFSETQ come from the germline V gene. CDR3 residues: CASSSPLAGGTDTQYF. As DNA, the CDR3 is TGCGCCAGCAGCTCCCCCCTGGCGGGAGGGACAGATACGCAGTATTTT. The full variable domain, rest sourced from reference TRBV5-1 and TRBJ2-3, is KAGVTQTPRYLIKTRGQQVTLSCSPISGHRSVSWYQQTPGQGLQFLFEYFSETQRNKGNFPGRFSGRQFSNSRSEMNVSTLELGDSALYLCASSSPLAGGTDTQYFGPGTRLTVL.

This clone was recorded only once. This chain joins TRBV5-1 and TRBJ2-2; D gene unclear. CDR3 size: 13 residues. Germline V lookup: CDR1 SGHRS, CDR2 YFSETQ. V was cut by 1 base and J by 3 bases, with 4 bases left in between. CDR3 amino acids: CASSLRYTGELFF. DNA for the CDR3: TGCGCCAGCAGCTTGCGGTACACCGGGGAGCTGTTTTTT.

V is TRBV7-8 and J is TRBJ1-1; D call uncertain. This CDR3 is 14 amino acids long. CDR1 is SGHVS, CDR2 FQNEAQ, per germline. With 1 base removed from V and 5 bases from J, the gap between germline ends came to 11 bases. The DNA of the CDR3 is TGTGCCAGCAGCTTAGAGTACAGTAATACTGAAGCTTTCTTT. Its translation: CASSLEYSNTEAFF.

Comment on this clone: The same CDR3 is also encoded by other DNA sequences in this sample. This rearrangement joins TRBV2 to TRBJ2-7; tentative D call: TRBD1 (6 bases). The CDR3 covers 15 residues. Germline V gene lookup returns CDR1 SNHLY and CDR2 FYNNEI. Trimming pared 4 bases from V and 0 bases from J, leaving 13 bases between. CDR3 residues: CASSGDRLSSYEQYF. CDR3 coding DNA: TGTGCCAGCAGTGGCGACAGGTTGAGCTCCTACGAGCAGTACTTC.